The next 24 T cell receptor beta chains were all read from a single sample in a study of beta chain features in type 1 diabetes. Study-wide points: Type 1 diabetes patients had TCRB CDR3s that were shorter (moderately but significantly so) in all four CD4+ subsets.

Expressed TCRB transcripts were sequenced because the entire RNA isolate underwent reverse transcription. Assay: immunoSEQ multiplex PCR; the TCRdb copy retains only in-frame clones and omits some. The table shows about 650,000 clones, with around 12% occurring only once. These receptors have no identified antigens. The material sequenced was naive CD4+ T cells from blood. The receptors stem from a man aged 30 to 39 with type 1 diabetes.

This clone appeared a few times. The CDR3 DNA reads as TGTGCCAGCAGTTCCTCCGACAGGACCGCACCGTTTTTT. It encodes CASSSSDRTAPFF. The rearrangement uses TRBV27 and TRBJ1-4; possibly TRBD1 for D (6 bases). V lost 4 bases to trimming and J lost 16 bases, with 19 bases between them. This CDR3 spans 13 amino acids. The germline CDR1 and CDR2 sequences are MNHEY and SMNVEV (reference sequence).

The chain joins TRBV9 to TRBJ1-6; 7 positions agree with TRBD1. The CDR3 contains 14 residues. Germline V gene lookup returns CDR1 SGDLS and CDR2 YYNGEE. Trimming took 6 bases from V and 10 from J; bases not matched to a gene: 10. The CDR3 spells CASTAGGARSPLHF. CDR3 in DNA: TGTGCCAGCACCGCAGGGGGGGCAAGATCACCCCTCCACTTT. Variable domain in full (rest from reference TRBV9 and TRBJ1-6): DSGVTQTPKHLITATGQRVTLRCSPRSGDLSVYWYQQSLDQGLQFLIQYYNGEERAKGNILERFSAQQFPDLHSELNLSSLELGDSALYFCASTAGGARSPLHFGNGTRLTVT.

V and J are TRBV2 and TRBJ2-7, with 9 bases aligning to TRBD1. This CDR3 comprises 15 residues. Per germline, CDR1 SNHLY and CDR2 FYNNEI. V lost 6 bases, J lost 5 bases, and 11 bases stayed unmatched. The CDR3 is CASRRTGTGSNEQYF. In DNA, the CDR3 is TGTGCCAGCAGGAGGACCGGGACAGGGAGTAACGAGCAGTACTTC. Variable domain in full (rest from reference TRBV2 and TRBJ2-7): EPEVTQTPSHQVTQMGQEVILRCVPISNHLYFYWYRQILGQKVEFLVSFYNNEISEKSEIFDDQFSVERPDGSNFTLKIRSTKLEDSAMYFCASRRTGTGSNEQYFGPGTRLTVT.

This clone was counted only a few times. This specimen includes other DNA sequences encoding the same CDR3. The chain couples TRBV7-2 to TRBJ2-3; 12 bases agree with TRBD2. CDR1 is SGHTA and CDR2 is FQGNSA in the germline V gene. V lost 4 bases and J lost 3; bases outside the gene matches: 5. This CDR3 has 16 residues. The CDR3 DNA sequence: TGTGCCAGCAGCTCGGGACTAGCGGGTCGAACAGATACGCAGTATTTT. Translation gives CASSSGLAGRTDTQYF.

As regards this clone: This same CDR3 is encoded by further DNA sequences in the sample. The chain recombines TRBV20-1 with TRBJ2-5; no reliable D call. V lost 1 base and J lost 5, with 2 bases in between. This CDR3 has 10 amino acids. CDR1 is DFQATT and CDR2 is SNEGSKA in the germline V gene (reference sequence). The CDR3 coding sequence is TGCAGTGCTAGAGTCGAGACCCAGTACTTC. It translates to CSARVETQYF.

This sequence joins TRBV11-1 and TRBJ2-3; 9 nucleotides agree with TRBD1. Germline trimming cut 5 bases from V and 5 bases from J; bases unmatched to any gene: 5. Germline V lookup: CDR1 SGHAT, CDR2 FQDESV (reference sequence). This CDR3 has 14 residues. DNA of the CDR3: TGTGCCAGCAGCCTTCAGGGACAGGGAGATACGCAGTATTTT. It encodes CASSLQGQGDTQYF.

This chain joins TRBV15 and TRBJ2-3; D assignment may be TRBD1 or TRBD2 (5 bases each). Trimming pared 5 bases from V and 6 bases from J, leaving 12 bases between. The CDR3 has 13 amino acids. Germline lookup yields CDR1 LNHNV and CDR2 YYDKDF (reference sequence). CDR3 nucleotide sequence: TGTGCCACCAGCGACACCGGGACGGATACGCAGTATTTT. This translates into CATSDTGTDTQYF.

This sequence joins TRBV30 and TRBJ1-6; unclear D gene. The germline V gene encodes CDR1 GTSNPN and CDR2 SVGIG (reference sequence). The CDR3 contains 12 residues. Trimming took off 2 bases at V and 11 bases at J, with 10 bases between the two ends. CDR3 residues: CAWSSKGTPLHF. The DNA for the CDR3 is TGTGCCTGGAGTTCGAAAGGGACACCCCTCCACTTT.

This clone has only a few counts. This chain joins TRBV19 and TRBJ2-7; possible D gene TRBD2, 5 bases. V was pared by 2 bases and J by 7 bases, with 21 bases between. This CDR3 has 16 residues. Germline V gene data show CDR1 as LNHDA and CDR2 as SQIVND (reference sequence). CDR3 nucleotide sequence: TGTGCCAGTAGTATACAAGGAGGTTCGAACCCAAGGGAGCAGTACTTC. It translates to CASSIQGGSNPREQYF.

The chain employs TRBV6-5 and TRBJ2-7; 7 bases are shared with TRBD1. The junction had 7 bases not matched to a gene; V was cut back by 5 bases and J by 0 bases. The CDR3 has 15 amino acids. Germline V lookup: CDR1 MNHEY, CDR2 SVGAGI. The CDR3 region is CASSPARDSSYEQYF. CDR3 bases: TGTGCCAGCAGTCCAGCCCGGGACAGCTCCTACGAGCAGTACTTC.

The rearrangement joins TRBV4-3 to TRBJ2-3, with D tentatively TRBD2 (5 bases). Germline CDR1 reads LGHNA; CDR2 reads YSLEER. Trimming took off 4 bases at V and 1 base at J, with 9 bases between the two ends. This CDR3 has 14 residues. The CDR3 nucleotides are TGCGCCAGCAGCCCAGCGCGGGGCACAGATACGCAGTATTTT. It codes for CASSPARGTDTQYF.

The chain combines TRBV7-2 with TRBJ1-5; D may be TRBD1 (5 bases). This CDR3 has 13 amino acids. V lost 4 bases and J 5 bases, leaving 9 bases between the germline ends. Germline CDR1 is SGHTA and CDR2 is FQGNSA. The CDR3 DNA sequence: TGTGCCAGCAGCTGGACAAGGGATCAGCCCCAGCATTTT. This gives the protein CASSWTRDQPQHF. Complete variable domain (other parts from reference TRBV7-2 and TRBJ1-5): GAGVSQSPSNKVTEKGKDVELRCDPISGHTALYWYRQSLGQGLEFLIYFQGNSAPDKSGLPSDRFSAERTGGSVSTLTIQRTQQEDSAVYLCASSWTRDQPQHFGDGTRLSIL.

This chain uses TRBV9 with TRBJ1-1; perhaps TRBD1 as D (6 bases). Trimming pared 0 bases from V and 7 bases from J, leaving 13 bases between. The CDR3 consists of 14 residues. Germline V CDR1 and CDR2: SGDLS, YYNGEE. CDR3 sequence (DNA): TGTGCCAGCAGCGTAGCTGCGGGGGCTAGTGAAGCTTTCTTT. Translation: CASSVAAGASEAFF.

The gene calls are TRBV5-1 and TRBJ1-5; D is possibly TRBD1 (6 bases). The CDR3 is 14 residues long. Germline V gives CDR1 SGHRS, CDR2 YFSETQ. V was cut by 0 bases and J by 7 bases, with 11 bases left in between. DNA of the CDR3: TGCGCCAGCAGCTTGGACAGGGAGGAGCAGCCCCAGCATTTT. This sequence encodes CASSLDREEQPQHF.

This clone came up once. This chain joins TRBV7-6 and TRBJ1-2; no clear D gene. Trimming left V 5 bases short and J 0 bases short, with 13 bases between. The germline V gene has CDR1 SGHVS and CDR2 FNYEAQ. The CDR3 sequence is 15 residues long. CDR3 sequence reads: CASSHAWTANYGYTF. CDR3 bases: TGTGCCAGCAGCCATGCTTGGACGGCTAACTATGGCTACACCTTC.

The V call is TRBV5-1, the J call TRBJ2-5; D is perhaps TRBD1 or TRBD2 (6 bases each). The V gene lost 4 bases and the J gene lost 1 base, with 17 bases spanning the gap. In germline, CDR1 is SGHRS, CDR2 YFSETQ. CDR3 size: 16 residues. The CDR3 protein is CASSANVGGLQETQYF. CDR3 in DNA: TGCGCCAGCAGCGCAAATGTAGGGGGGCTCCAAGAGACCCAGTACTTC.

Only a few counts were recorded for this clone. This CDR3 is also generated by other DNA sequences in the sample. The chain employs TRBV5-6 and TRBJ2-3; D unclear. V dropped 1 base and J dropped 3 bases, with 3 bases sitting between them. This CDR3 contains 12 residues. Germline V lookup: CDR1 SGHDT, CDR2 YYEEEE. This chain's CDR3 is CASSLSTDTQYF. The CDR3 region has the DNA TGTGCCAGCAGCTTGTCAACAGATACGCAGTATTTT.

V and J are TRBV30 and TRBJ2-4; 9 bases line up with TRBD2. Losses at the gene ends were 0 bases for V and 6 bases for J; bases not matched to a gene: 6. This CDR3 is 15 amino acids long. Germline CDR1 is GTSNPN and CDR2 is SVGIG (reference sequence). CDR3 residues: CAWSVGSSGGNIQYF. DNA of the CDR3: TGTGCCTGGAGTGTAGGTAGTAGCGGGGGAAACATTCAGTACTTC.

The sample holds a few counts of this clone. This chain links TRBV6-5 with TRBJ2-5; D gene uncertain. This CDR3 is built from 11 residues. The V end was cut by 7 bases, the J end by 6 bases, with 9 bases between. The V gene's germline CDR1 is MNHEY and CDR2 SVGAGI. CDR3 loop: CASKHQQTQYF. The CDR3 nucleotides are TGTGCCAGCAAGCATCAACAGACCCAGTACTTC.

This clone was seen a few times. The chain uses TRBV5-1 and TRBJ2-1, with 10 bases that match TRBD2. Per germline, CDR1 SGHRS and CDR2 YFSETQ. V lost 3 bases, J lost 6 bases, and 6 bases stayed unmatched. The CDR3 contains 15 residues. CDR3 DNA: TGCGCCAGCAGCTCCGGGACTAGCGAAAGCAATGAGCAGTTCTTC. It specifies CASSSGTSESNEQFF.

The chain uses TRBV28 and TRBJ2-5; 10 positions agree with TRBD2. From germline, CDR1 is MDHEN and CDR2 SYDVKM. This CDR3 is built from 15 residues. With V trimmed by 9 bases and J by 7 bases, 14 bases remained unmatched. The CDR3 nucleotides are TGTGCCAGTAGGACCCCCGCTAGCGGGGGAGGGACCCAGTACTTC. Residues: CASRTPASGGGTQYF. The full variable domain, its missing parts supplied by reference TRBV28 and TRBJ2-5, is DVKVTQSSRYLVKRTGEKVFLECVQDMDHENMFWYRQDPGLGLRLIYFSYDVKMKEKGDIPEGYSVSREKKERFSLILESASTNQTSMYLCASRTPASGGGTQYFGPGTRLLVL.

The chain uses TRBV28 and TRBJ2-7; tentatively, D is TRBD2 (5 bases). From germline, CDR1 is MDHEN and CDR2 SYDVKM. V gave up 7 bases and J gave up 2 bases, with 18 bases separating them. The CDR3 loop spans 15 amino acids. This chain's CDR3 is CASNISRGKPYEQYF. In DNA form, the CDR3 reads TGTGCCAGCAACATCAGTCGAGGGAAACCCTACGAGCAGTACTTC.

V gene TRBV6-6 combines with J gene TRBJ2-7; D may be TRBD1 (6 bases). The germline gives CDR1 MNHNY, CDR2 SVGAGI (reference sequence). Trimming removed 11 bases from V and 3 bases from J, with 17 bases in between. The CDR3 is made up of 13 amino acids. CDR3 residues: CAARGSGGYEQYF. CDR3 coding DNA: TGTGCCGCGAGGGGGTCTGGGGGCTACGAGCAGTACTTC.

This clone appeared a few times. This sequence joins TRBV5-4 and TRBJ2-7; TRBD1 matches 9 bases. Germline V CDR1 and CDR2: SGHNT, YYREEE (reference sequence). CDR3 size: 15 residues. After removal of 3 bases from V and 0 bases from J, the junction contained 4 bases not matched to a gene. CDR3 loop: CASSSPGQGSYEQYF. CDR3 DNA: TGTGCCAGCAGCTCACCGGGACAGGGCTCCTACGAGCAGTACTTC.